Given below is one T cell receptor beta chain in context. The source of the sample is a study of blood T cell repertoires in COVID-19. CDR3 length equals 16 residues. The trim removed 4 bases at V and 6 bases at J, leaving 9 bases unmatched. CDR1 is SGHRS and CDR2 is YFSETQ in the germline V gene. TCRdb's table, derived via immunoSEQ multiplex PCR, lists solely in-frame clones and lacks some. The table has hundreds of thousands of clones, 65% to 90% seen once. Material for sequencing was PBMCs or T cells enriched from blood (not recorded which). This chain joins TRBV5-1 and TRBJ2-1; 11 positions agree with TRBD2. This clonotype was sampled from a man aged 25-45 years who had recovered from COVID-19. CDR3 sequence reads: CASSAELAGEGNEQFF. CDR3 DNA sequence: TGCGCCAGCAGCGCGGAACTAGCGGGAGAGGGCAATGAGCAGTTCTTC.